These T cell receptor beta chains were read from a single sample in a study of shared clonotypes between healthy human individuals. TCRdb keeps only in-frame clones here, not all; method: immunoSEQ multiplex PCR. This table has some 500,000 clones, about 96% appearing once. Sequenced: naive CD4+ T cells sorted from blood. The source of these receptors is a woman in her thirties in good health. Each CDR3 is given with its conserved first and last residue. A D gene is named only where the DNA matches it firmly. Size is stated for part of the rows, as once, few or many counts, or as a class when the clone is expanded.

D,V,J,size,DNA,CDR3
.,TRBV2,TRBJ2-7,.,TGTGCCAGCAGATCGGCCCCAGCGGTTACCTACGAGCAGTACTTC,CASRSAPAVTYEQYF
.,TRBV5-1,TRBJ1-3,once,TGCGCCAGCAGCTTGGCTACGGTCGCTGGAAACACCATATATTTT,CASSLATVAGNTIYF
TRBD1,TRBV25-1,TRBJ2-7,once,TGTGCCAGCAGAAGACAGGGGGCCGAGCAGTACTTC,CASRRQGAEQYF
.,TRBV27,TRBJ1-5,.,TGTGCCAGCAGGGGGGGGGATAGCAATCAGCCCCAGCATTTT,CASRGGDSNQPQHF
.,TRBV29-1,TRBJ2-3,.,TGCAGCGTCTCGAGCACAGATACGCAGTATTTT,CSVSSTDTQYF
.,TRBV6-1,TRBJ2-7,.,TGTGCCAGCAACATACACCAATACGAGCAGTACTTC,CASNIHQYEQYF
TRBD1,TRBV6-5,TRBJ2-7,.,TGTGCCAGCAGACGGGACAGTTCCCCCTACGAGCAGTACTTC,CASRRDSSPYEQYF
TRBD1,TRBV18,TRBJ2-7,.,TGTGCCAGCCACCCGGGACAGACCTACGAGCAGTACTTC,CASHPGQTYEQYF
.,TRBV23-1,TRBJ2-2,.,TGCGCCAGCAGTCAATCAAGAGGTCTCGTTCCGAACACCGGGGAGCTGTTTTTT,CASSQSRGLVPNTGELFF
.,TRBV6-6,TRBJ2-7,once,TGTGCCAGCAGCCATGAGAAGACCTACGAGCAGTACTTC,CASSHEKTYEQYF
.,TRBV18,TRBJ1-1,.,TGTGCCAGCTCTCGGATCGATAGGGGTTGGTGGGATTCCGGGGCTTTCTTT,CASSRIDRGWWDSGAFF
.,TRBV6-6,TRBJ1-1,.,TGTGCCAGCAGACCCCCGGGAGGATTGAACACTGAAGCTTTCTTT,CASRPPGGLNTEAFF
.,TRBV2,TRBJ2-7,.,TGTGCCAGCGGTGCTTGGCAGGCTGGGGCCTACGAGCAGTACTTC,CASGAWQAGAYEQYF
.,TRBV7-7,TRBJ2-1,.,TGTGCCAGCAGCCCTTCACGCCACAATGAGCAGTTCTTC,CASSPSRHNEQFF
.,TRBV15,TRBJ2-7,.,TGTGCCACCAGCAGAGATCGCGGGCAAATTTACGAGCAGTACTTC,CATSRDRGQIYEQYF
.,TRBV6-6,TRBJ2-3,.,TGTGCCAGCAGTTTTCTGGAGGTTGGCGATACGCAGTATTTT,CASSFLEVGDTQYF
.,TRBV18,TRBJ2-7,.,TGTGCCAGCTCACCCGCGGGAAACTACGAGCAGTACTTC,CASSPAGNYEQYF
TRBD2,TRBV9,TRBJ2-2,.,TGTGCCAGCAGCGTAGGAGGCGGGAGGGTGAACACCGGGGAGCTGTTTTTT,CASSVGGGRVNTGELFF
.,TRBV11-1,TRBJ1-3,.,TGTGCCAGCAGCTCACCTGGAAACACCATATATTTT,CASSSPGNTIYF
.,TRBV6-1,TRBJ2-7,.,TGTGCCAGCAGTGGTCAACTCCAGGCCTACGAGCAGTACTTC,CASSGQLQAYEQYF
.,TRBV27,TRBJ2-5,.,TGTGCCAGCAGTTTTTTGCAGGGGGGGAGCAAAGAGACCCAGTACTTC,CASSFLQGGSKETQYF
.,TRBV5-1,TRBJ2-3,.,TGCGCCAGCAGCTTGGGGCAGGGGAGATGGGATACGCAGTATTTT,CASSLGQGRWDTQYF
.,TRBV6-1,TRBJ1-5,.,TGTGCCAGCAGTGCCACAGGGACGAGAGATCAGCCCCAGCATTTT,CASSATGTRDQPQHF
TRBD2,TRBV28,TRBJ2-1,.,TGTGCCAGCAGTTTAGGGGCCCCTAGCGGGAGGGCCAGACCCTACAATGAGCAGTTCTTC,CASSLGAPSGRARPYNEQFF
.,TRBV5-4,TRBJ1-5,.,TGTGCCAGCAGCTTGGCTGGGACGGAGCCCCAGCATTTT,CASSLAGTEPQHF
.,TRBV14,TRBJ1-2,.,TGTGCCAGCAGCCCTGGCCCCACCTATGGCTACACCTTC,CASSPGPTYGYTF
TRBD2,TRBV18,TRBJ2-1,.,TGTGCCAGCTCACCCCCGGGACTAGCCCAGGGTAATGAGCAGTTCTTC,CASSPPGLAQGNEQFF
.,TRBV28,TRBJ2-3,.,TGTGCCAGCGTGGAGGGGGGGTTGATGACACTTGAGGATACGCAGTATTTT,CASVEGGLMTLEDTQYF
.,TRBV28,TRBJ1-5,.,TGTGCCAGCAGTAACCAAAGGGGAGAAGGCAATCAGCCCCAGCATTTT,CASSNQRGEGNQPQHF
.,TRBV5-4,TRBJ2-7,.,TGTGCCAGCAGCCGGGACCCCCCGGGGGAGCAGTACTTC,CASSRDPPGEQYF
TRBD1,TRBV19,TRBJ2-2,.,TGTGCCAGTAGTATGAGACAGGGGGTAGGGAGGGGCACCGGGGAGCTGTTTTTT,CASSMRQGVGRGTGELFF
TRBD2,TRBV4-1,TRBJ2-5,once,TGCGCCAGCAGCCAGAGGGCCCGGGGGGACCAAGAGACCCAGTACTTC,CASSQRARGDQETQYF
TRBD2,TRBV7-9,TRBJ2-5,.,TGTGCCAGCAGCCCCGAGGCTAGCGGGAGGGCTTCTCGGGAGACCCAGTACTTC,CASSPEASGRASRETQYF
.,TRBV6-5,TRBJ1-2,.,TGTGCCAGCAGTTACTCCCCCCAGGGGTCGAAATATGGCTACACCTTC,CASSYSPQGSKYGYTF
.,TRBV2,TRBJ1-3,.,TGTGCCAGCGGACGGCGCTCTGGAAACACCATATATTTT,CASGRRSGNTIYF